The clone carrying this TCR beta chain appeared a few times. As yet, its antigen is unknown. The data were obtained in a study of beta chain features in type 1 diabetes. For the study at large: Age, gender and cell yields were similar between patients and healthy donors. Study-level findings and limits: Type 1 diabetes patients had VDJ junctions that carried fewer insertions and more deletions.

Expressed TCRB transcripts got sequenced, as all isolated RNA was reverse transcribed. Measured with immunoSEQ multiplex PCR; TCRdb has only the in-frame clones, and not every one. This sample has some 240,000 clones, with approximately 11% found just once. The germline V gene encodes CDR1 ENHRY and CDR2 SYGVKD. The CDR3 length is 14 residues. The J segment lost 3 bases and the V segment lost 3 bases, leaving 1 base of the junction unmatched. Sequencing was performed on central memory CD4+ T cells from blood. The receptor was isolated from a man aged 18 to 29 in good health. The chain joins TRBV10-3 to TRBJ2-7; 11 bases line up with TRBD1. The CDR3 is CAISEGTGGYEQYF. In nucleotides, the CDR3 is TGTGCCATCAGTGAAGGGACAGGGGGCTACGAGCAGTACTTC.